Given below is one TCR beta chain in context. The data belong to a study of blood T cell repertoires in COVID-19. Per the germline V gene, CDR1 is GTSNPN and CDR2 is SVGIG (reference sequence). Trimming took 0 bases from V and 0 from J; bases not matched to a gene: 4. CDR3 size: 16 residues. TCRdb's copy holds only in-frame clones and misses some; the assay was immunoSEQ multiplex PCR. The data show 150,000 to 200,000 clones, approximately 92% seen once. Sequenced input: peripheral blood. The clonotype comes from a woman aged 50 to 60 with acute or convalescent COVID-19. The chain couples TRBV30 to TRBJ1-5; 8 nucleotides match TRBD1. CDR3 bases: TGTGCCTGGAGTGTACGGACAGGGCCTAGCAATCAGCCCCAGCATTTT. Translation gives CAWSVRTGPSNQPQHF.